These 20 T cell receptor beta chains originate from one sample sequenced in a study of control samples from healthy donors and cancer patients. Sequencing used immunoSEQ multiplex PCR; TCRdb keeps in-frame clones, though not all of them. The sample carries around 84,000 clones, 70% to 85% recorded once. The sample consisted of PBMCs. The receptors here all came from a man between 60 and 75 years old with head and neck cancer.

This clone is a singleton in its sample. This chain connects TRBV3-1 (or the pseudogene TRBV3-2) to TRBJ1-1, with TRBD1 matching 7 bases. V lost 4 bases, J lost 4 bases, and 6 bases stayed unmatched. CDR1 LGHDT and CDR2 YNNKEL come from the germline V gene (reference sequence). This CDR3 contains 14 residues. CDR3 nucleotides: TGTGCCAGCAGCCCTCCCGACAGGGTCACTGAAGCTTTCTTT. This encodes CASSPPDRVTEAFF.

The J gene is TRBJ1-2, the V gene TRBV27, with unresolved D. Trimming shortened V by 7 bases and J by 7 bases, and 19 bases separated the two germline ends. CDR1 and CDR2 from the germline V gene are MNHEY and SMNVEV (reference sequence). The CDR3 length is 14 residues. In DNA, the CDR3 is TGTGCCAGCACCCCTTGGCCCCTCGAGTCTGGCTACACCTTC. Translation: CASTPWPLESGYTF.

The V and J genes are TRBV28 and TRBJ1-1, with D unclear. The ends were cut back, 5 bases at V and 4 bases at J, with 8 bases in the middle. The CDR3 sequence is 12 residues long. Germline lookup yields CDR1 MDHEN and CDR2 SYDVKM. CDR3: CASSLPGTEAFF. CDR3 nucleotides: TGTGCCAGCAGTCTCCCAGGCACTGAAGCTTTCTTT.

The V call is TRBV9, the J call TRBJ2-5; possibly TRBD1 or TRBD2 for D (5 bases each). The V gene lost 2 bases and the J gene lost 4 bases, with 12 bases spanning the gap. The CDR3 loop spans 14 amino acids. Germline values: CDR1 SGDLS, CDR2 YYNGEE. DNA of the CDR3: TGTGCCAGCAGCGTTGGTCCTGGGGGAGAGACCCAGTACTTC. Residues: CASSVGPGGETQYF.

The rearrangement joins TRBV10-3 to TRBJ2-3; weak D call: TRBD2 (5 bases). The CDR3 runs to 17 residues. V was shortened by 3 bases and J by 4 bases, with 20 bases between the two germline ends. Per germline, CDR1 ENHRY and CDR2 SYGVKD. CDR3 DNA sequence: TGTGCCATCAGTGACCCCCCAGGACTTAGGCCGGCAGATACGCAGTATTTT. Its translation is CAISDPPGLRPADTQYF.

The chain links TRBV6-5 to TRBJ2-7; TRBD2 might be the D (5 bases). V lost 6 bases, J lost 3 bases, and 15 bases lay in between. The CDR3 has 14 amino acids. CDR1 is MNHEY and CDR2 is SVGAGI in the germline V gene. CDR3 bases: TGTGCCAGCAGAAACCGAGGGAATCGCTACGAGCAGTACTTC. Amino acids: CASRNRGNRYEQYF.

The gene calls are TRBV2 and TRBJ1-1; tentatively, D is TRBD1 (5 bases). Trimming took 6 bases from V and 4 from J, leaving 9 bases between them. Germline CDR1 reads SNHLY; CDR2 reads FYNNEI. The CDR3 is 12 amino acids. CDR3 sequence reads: CASRLQVTEAFF. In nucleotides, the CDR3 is TGTGCCAGCAGACTACAGGTCACTGAAGCTTTCTTT.

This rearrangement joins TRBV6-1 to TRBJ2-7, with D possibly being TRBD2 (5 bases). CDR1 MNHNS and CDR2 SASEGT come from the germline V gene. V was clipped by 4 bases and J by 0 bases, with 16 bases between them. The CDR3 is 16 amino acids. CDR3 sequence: CASSAGKLGDSYEQYF. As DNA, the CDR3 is TGTGCCAGCAGTGCGGGAAAACTGGGTGACTCCTACGAGCAGTACTTC.

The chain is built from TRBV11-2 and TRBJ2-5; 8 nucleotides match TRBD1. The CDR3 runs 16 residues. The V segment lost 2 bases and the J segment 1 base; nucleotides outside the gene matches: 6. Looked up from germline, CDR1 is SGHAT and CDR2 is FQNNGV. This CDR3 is CASSLSWTGSQETQYF. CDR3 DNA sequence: TGTGCCAGCAGCTTATCCTGGACAGGGTCCCAAGAGACCCAGTACTTC.

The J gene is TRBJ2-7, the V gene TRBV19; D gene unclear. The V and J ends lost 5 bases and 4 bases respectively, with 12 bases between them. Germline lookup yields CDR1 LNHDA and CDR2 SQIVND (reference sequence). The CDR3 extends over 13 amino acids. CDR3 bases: TGTGCCAGTAGTTATGACGATGCTTACGAGCAGTACTTC. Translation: CASSYDDAYEQYF.

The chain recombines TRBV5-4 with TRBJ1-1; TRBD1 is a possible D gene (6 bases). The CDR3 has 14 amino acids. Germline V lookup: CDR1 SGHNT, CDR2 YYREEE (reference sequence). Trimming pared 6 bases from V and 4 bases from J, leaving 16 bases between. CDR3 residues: CASTQTGSGTEAFF. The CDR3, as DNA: TGTGCCAGCACCCAAACAGGGTCTGGCACTGAAGCTTTCTTT.

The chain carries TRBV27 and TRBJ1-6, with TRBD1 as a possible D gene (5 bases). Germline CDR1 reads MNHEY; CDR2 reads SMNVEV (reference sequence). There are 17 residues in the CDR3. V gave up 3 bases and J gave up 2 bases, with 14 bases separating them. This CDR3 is CASSLSRQGPYNSPLHF. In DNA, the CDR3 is TGTGCCAGCAGTTTGTCACGCCAGGGCCCCTATAATTCACCCCTCCACTTT.

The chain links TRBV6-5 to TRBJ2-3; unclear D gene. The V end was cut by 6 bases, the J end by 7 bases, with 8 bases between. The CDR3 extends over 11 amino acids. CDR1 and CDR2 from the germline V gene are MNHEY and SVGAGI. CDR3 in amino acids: CASREHYTQYF. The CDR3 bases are TGTGCCAGCAGAGAGCACTATACGCAGTATTTT.

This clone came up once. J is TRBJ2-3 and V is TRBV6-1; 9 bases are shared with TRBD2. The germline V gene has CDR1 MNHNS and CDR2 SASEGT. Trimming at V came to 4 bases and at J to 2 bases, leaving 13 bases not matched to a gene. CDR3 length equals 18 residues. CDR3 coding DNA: TGTGCCAGCAGTGCCTTTGGGCGGGAGGGCCGGCCCACAGATACGCAGTATTTT. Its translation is CASSAFGREGRPTDTQYF.

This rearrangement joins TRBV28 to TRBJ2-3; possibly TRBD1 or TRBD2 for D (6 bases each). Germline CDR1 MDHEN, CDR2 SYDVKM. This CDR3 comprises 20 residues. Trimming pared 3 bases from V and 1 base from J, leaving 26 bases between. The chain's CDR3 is CASSFHLFISGAKGTDTQYF. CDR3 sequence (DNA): TGTGCCAGCAGTTTTCACCTATTTATCTCGGGGGCGAAAGGCACAGATACGCAGTATTTT.

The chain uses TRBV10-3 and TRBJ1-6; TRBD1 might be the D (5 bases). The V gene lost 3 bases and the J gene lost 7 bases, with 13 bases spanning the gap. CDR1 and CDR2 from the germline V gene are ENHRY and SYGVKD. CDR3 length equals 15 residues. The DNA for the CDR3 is TGTGCCATCAGTGACCGTGGGACGGTCAATTCACCCCTCCACTTT. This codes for CAISDRGTVNSPLHF.

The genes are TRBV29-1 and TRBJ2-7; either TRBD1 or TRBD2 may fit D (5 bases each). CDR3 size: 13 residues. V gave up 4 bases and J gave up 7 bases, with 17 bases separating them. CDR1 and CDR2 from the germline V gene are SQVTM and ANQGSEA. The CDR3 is CSVGRPGTLEQYF. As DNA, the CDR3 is TGCAGCGTTGGACGACCGGGGACGTTGGAGCAGTACTTC.

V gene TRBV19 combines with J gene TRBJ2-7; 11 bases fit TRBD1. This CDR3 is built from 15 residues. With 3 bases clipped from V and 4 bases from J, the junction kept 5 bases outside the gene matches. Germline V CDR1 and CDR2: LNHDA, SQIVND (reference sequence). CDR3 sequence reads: CASSMGTGGRYEQYF. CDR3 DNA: TGTGCCAGTAGTATGGGGACAGGGGGTAGGTACGAGCAGTACTTC.

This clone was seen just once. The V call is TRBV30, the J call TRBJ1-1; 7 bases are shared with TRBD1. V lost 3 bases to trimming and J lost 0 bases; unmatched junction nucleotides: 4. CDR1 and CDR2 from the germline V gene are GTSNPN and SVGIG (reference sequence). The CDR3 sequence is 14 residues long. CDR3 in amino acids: CAWRATGMNTEAFF. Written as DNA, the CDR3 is TGTGCCTGGAGGGCGACAGGGATGAACACTGAAGCTTTCTTT. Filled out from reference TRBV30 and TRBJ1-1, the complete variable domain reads SQTIHQWPATLVQPVGSPLSLECTVEGTSNPNLYWYRQAAGRGLQLLFYSVGIGQISSEVPQNLSASRPQDRQFILSSKKLLLSDSGFYLCAWRATGMNTEAFFGQGTRLTVV.

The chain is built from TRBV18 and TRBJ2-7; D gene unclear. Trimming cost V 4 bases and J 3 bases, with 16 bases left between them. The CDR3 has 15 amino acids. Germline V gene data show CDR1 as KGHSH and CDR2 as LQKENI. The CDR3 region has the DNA TGTGCCAGCTCACGTTCAGCTCTTCCCCTCTACGAGCAGTACTTC. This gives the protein CASSRSALPLYEQYF.